This record looks at one T cell receptor beta chain sequence and its context. The germline gives CDR1 MNHEY, CDR2 SVGAGI. Trimming removed 2 bases at V and 4 bases at J, with 19 bases between. There are 17 residues in the CDR3. This sample was taken from a study of identical twins. TCRdb called the 5' RACE reads again in MiXCR, with one record for every CDR3 protein. Of around 490,000 distinct CDR3 sequences listed, 13% to 15% are singletons. These data were also filed under a second study, of yellow fever vaccine responses in identical twins.

The specimen was CD4+ T cells sorted from blood. The clonotype comes from a woman aged 18-35 years in good health. The J gene is TRBJ2-3, the V gene TRBV6-5; the D gene could be TRBD1 or TRBD2 (5 bases each). DNA of the CDR3: TGTGCCAGCAGTTACGACCGGACAAGAGGAGGACCAGATACGCAGTATTTT. Encoded protein: CASSYDRTRGGPDTQYF.